The 20 T cell receptor beta chains below were found in one sample sequenced in a study of T cells in localized non-small cell lung cancer. The method was immunoSEQ multiplex PCR; TCRdb's version includes in-frame clones alone and lacks a portion of them. The sample carries 4,000 to 6,500 clones, approximately 33% recorded once. The sequenced sample was lung tumor tissue, obtained before any cancer treatment. These receptors were obtained from a female donor at least 60 years old with stage I lung adenocarcinoma.

This clone was detected a few times. The chain links TRBV11-3 to TRBJ2-7; 9 bases match TRBD2. CDR1 and CDR2 (germline): SGHNT, YENEEA. The CDR3 is 15 residues long. With V trimmed by 7 bases and J by 3 bases, 10 bases remained unmatched. For the CDR3, the DNA is TGTGCCAGCACGTTTATAGCGGGAGCTCTCTACGAGCAGTACTTC. Translation: CASTFIAGALYEQYF.

The genes are TRBV11-3 and TRBJ2-1; D is unresolved. The CDR3 extends over 15 amino acids. Germline V lookup: CDR1 SGHNT, CDR2 YENEEA. V was trimmed by 7 bases and J by 0 bases, leaving 13 bases between them. CDR3 in amino acids: CASTEDGSSYNEQFF. In nucleotides, the CDR3 is TGTGCCAGCACCGAGGACGGTAGCTCCTACAATGAGCAGTTCTTC.

The chain employs TRBV11-3 and TRBJ2-7, with 10 bases lining up with TRBD1. The CDR3 runs to 14 residues. CDR1 is SGHNT, CDR2 YENEEA, per germline. Germline trimming cut 5 bases from V and 3 bases from J; bases unmatched to any gene: 4. The DNA for the CDR3 is TGTGCCAGCAGCCCGGGGGACAGGGGCTACGAGCAGTACTTC. Translating it yields CASSPGDRGYEQYF.

J is TRBJ2-5 and V is TRBV30, with 11 bases lining up with TRBD1. CDR3 length equals 15 residues. From germline, CDR1 is GTSNPN and CDR2 SVGIG (reference sequence). The V segment lost 2 bases and the J segment 4 bases; nucleotides outside the gene matches: 6. CDR3 coding DNA: TGTGCCTGGAGTAGGAGGACAGGGGGCTTAGAGACCCAGTACTTC. It codes for CAWSRRTGGLETQYF.

This clone has just a few counts. The chain employs TRBV6-8 and TRBJ2-2, with D perhaps matching TRBD1 or TRBD2 (5 bases each). The V and J ends lost 0 bases and 3 bases respectively, with 8 bases between them. The germline CDR1 and CDR2 sequences are MNHGY and SAAAGT. The CDR3 is 15 residues long. The CDR3 sequence is CASSYSGGYTGELFF. Written as DNA, the CDR3 is TGTGCCAGCAGTTACTCTGGGGGTTACACCGGGGAGCTGTTTTTT.

The J gene is TRBJ2-5, the V gene TRBV11-3, with D possibly matching TRBD2 (5 bases). V was clipped by 1 base and J by 1 base, with 13 bases between them. The CDR3 totals 16 residues. CDR1 is SGHNT and CDR2 is YENEEA in the germline V gene. The CDR3 DNA sequence: TGTGCCAGCAGCTTAGGAGTACGGGGAATCCAAGAGACCCAGTACTTC. Amino acid sequence: CASSLGVRGIQETQYF.

The gene calls are TRBV30 and TRBJ1-2; weak D call: TRBD1 (5 bases). The V gene lost 7 bases and the J gene lost 8 bases, with 20 bases spanning the gap. The CDR3 consists of 13 residues. Germline CDR1 reads GTSNPN; CDR2 reads SVGIG (reference sequence). The CDR3 nucleotides read TGTGCCTTTGCGCCGGGACTCCGACGGGGCTACACCTTC. Translated: CAFAPGLRRGYTF.

This rearrangement joins TRBV9 to TRBJ2-3; no reliable D call. The germline V gene has CDR1 SGDLS and CDR2 YYNGEE. CDR3 length: 13 residues. Trimming took 4 bases from V and 5 from J, leaving 11 bases between them. CDR3 bases: TGTGCCAGCAGCTTAGTAAGTTTAGATACGCAGTATTTT. Translating gives CASSLVSLDTQYF.

CDR3 nucleotide sequence: TGTGCCAGCAGACCCGGACCTAATCAGCCCCAGCATTTT. Amino acids: CASRPGPNQPQHF. This chain links TRBV28 with TRBJ1-5; no firm D call. V lost 6 bases, J lost 4 bases, and 10 bases lay in between. Germline V gives CDR1 MDHEN, CDR2 SYDVKM. This CDR3 contains 13 residues.

The J gene is TRBJ2-7, the V gene TRBV9, with D maybe TRBD1 (6 bases). V was clipped by 5 bases and J by 3 bases, with 18 bases between them. CDR1 SGDLS and CDR2 YYNGEE come from the germline V gene. The CDR3 extends over 15 amino acids. The chain's CDR3 is CASSEGGSLVYEQYF. Written as DNA, the CDR3 is TGTGCCAGCAGTGAAGGGGGATCCCTTGTCTACGAGCAGTACTTC.

This chain uses TRBV9 with TRBJ2-7, with D possibly being TRBD2 (6 bases). Trimming cost V 2 bases and J 6 bases, with 9 bases left between them. CDR1 is SGDLS, CDR2 YYNGEE, per germline. CDR3 length: 12 residues. CDR3 amino acids: CASSVGGGEQYF. The DNA for the CDR3 is TGTGCCAGCAGCGTGGGGGGTGGCGAGCAGTACTTC.

Here the CDR3 reads CASLPGPGQGRRGEAFF. CDR3 coding DNA: TGTGCCAGTCTCCCCGGACCGGGACAGGGGCGAAGGGGTGAAGCTTTCTTT. The chain combines TRBV19 with TRBJ1-1; 10 bases map to TRBD1. Germline V gives CDR1 LNHDA, CDR2 SQIVND (reference sequence). This CDR3 spans 17 amino acids. J gave up 7 bases and V 8 bases, and 19 bases lay outside the gene matches.

This clone was observed a few times. The rearrangement joins TRBV6-8 to TRBJ1-5; D might be TRBD1 (6 bases). This CDR3 region has 14 residues. Germline CDR1 is MNHGY and CDR2 is SAAAGT. With 5 bases removed from V and 2 bases from J, the gap between germline ends came to 10 bases. CDR3 region: CASSIRTGNQPQHF. The CDR3 nucleotides are TGTGCCAGCAGTATACGGACAGGCAATCAGCCCCAGCATTTT.

This clone is judged medium-sized. The chain couples TRBV6-8 to TRBJ1-5; D is unresolved. The length of the CDR3 is 16 residues. The V end lost 1 base, the J end lost 0 bases, and 10 bases lay between the germline ends. Germline CDR1 is MNHGY and CDR2 is SAAAGT. The CDR3 DNA is TGTGCCAGCAGTTACTATCGGGCCGGTAGCAATCAGCCCCAGCATTTT. This codes for CASSYYRAGSNQPQHF.

This clone is large (0.1 to 1%) in the sample. V and J are TRBV11-3 and TRBJ1-4; weak D call: TRBD1 (5 bases). The germline CDR1 and CDR2 sequences are SGHNT and YENEEA. This CDR3 is built from 14 residues. With 4 bases removed from V and 7 bases from J, the gap between germline ends came to 13 bases. The CDR3 sequence: CASSSVMGGEKLFF. For the CDR3, the DNA is TGTGCCAGCAGCTCCGTCATGGGGGGTGAAAAACTGTTTTTT.

The genes are TRBV4-1 and TRBJ2-1, with D possibly being TRBD2 (7 bases). Germline values: CDR1 MGHRA, CDR2 YSYEKL. Deletions cut 0 bases from V and 9 bases from J, with 15 bases between. The CDR3 extends over 15 amino acids. CDR3 bases: TGCGCCAGCAGCCAAGAGTGGGGGGGGCCGAGTGAGCAGTTCTTC. Encoded protein: CASSQEWGGPSEQFF.

The CDR3 loop reads CAWSAGQSTDTQYF. The DNA of the CDR3 is TGTGCCTGGAGTGCGGGACAGAGCACAGATACGCAGTATTTT. The chain combines TRBV30 with TRBJ2-3, with 7 bases lining up with TRBD1. V was pared by 1 base and J by 0 bases, with 1 base of the junction left unmatched. The germline V gene encodes CDR1 GTSNPN and CDR2 SVGIG (reference sequence). The CDR3 consists of 14 residues.

The V call is TRBV6-8, the J call TRBJ1-5; D is uncertain. Trimming stripped 6 bases from V and 2 bases from J, with 11 bases between. Germline CDR1 is MNHGY and CDR2 is SAAAGT. The CDR3 covers 14 residues. The CDR3 region has the DNA TGTGCCAGCAGCGGGGAAATTGGCAATCAGCCCCAGCATTTT. Translated: CASSGEIGNQPQHF.

The chain employs TRBV18 and TRBJ1-1, with D possibly TRBD1 on 5 matching bases. Germline CDR1 KGHSH, CDR2 LQKENI. Trimming took 3 bases from V and 8 from J, leaving 19 bases between them. The CDR3 loop spans 15 amino acids. CDR3 nucleotides: TGTGCCAGCTCACCGGGTGTACGCCGGGGGAACGAAGCTTTCTTT. Translating gives CASSPGVRRGNEAFF. Using reference TRBV18 and TRBJ1-1 for the parts outside the CDR3, the full variable domain is NAGVMQNPRHLVRRRGQEARLRCSPMKGHSHVYWYRQLPEEGLKFMVYLQKENIIDESGMPKERFSAEFPKEGPSILRIQQVVRGDSAAYFCASSPGVRRGNEAFFGQGTRLTVV.

This clone was counted once. The chain recombines TRBV5-1 with TRBJ2-1; D perhaps matches TRBD2 (6 bases). Between the trimmed V and J ends, which lost 0 bases and 6 bases, there was a span of 10 bases. Germline V lookup: CDR1 SGHRS, CDR2 YFSETQ. The CDR3 has 14 amino acids. The CDR3 here is CASSLVVGGNEQFF. Here the CDR3 DNA reads TGCGCCAGCAGCTTGGTTGTGGGAGGCAATGAGCAGTTCTTC. The whole variable domain, filled in from reference TRBV5-1 and TRBJ2-1, reads KAGVTQTPRYLIKTRGQQVTLSCSPISGHRSVSWYQQTPGQGLQFLFEYFSETQRNKGNFPGRFSGRQFSNSRSEMNVSTLELGDSALYLCASSLVVGGNEQFFGPGTRLTVL.